This T cell receptor (beta chain) came from a study of blood T cell repertoires in COVID-19. Study-wide context: The United States, Italy and Spain provided the acute and convalescent COVID-19 samples. T cells, B-cell-depleted T cells, or PBMCs provided the cDNA or gDNA that served as material.

As handled by the study authors: Quantification of nucleated cells was approximated via reference gene primer amplification. Some clones are missing from TCRdb's copy, which holds only in-frame ones; the method was immunoSEQ multiplex PCR. V and J calls and clone size are those listed in that table; D and trimming were worked out from the DNA. The sample shows 85,000 to 100,000 clones, roughly nine tenths of them seen only once. CDR3 size: 15 residues. Trimming stripped 6 bases from V and 4 bases from J, with 18 bases between. Germline CDR1 reads MNHEY; CDR2 reads SVGAGI. V gene TRBV6-5 combines with J gene TRBJ1-2; D remains ambiguous. Sequences were obtained from peripheral blood. The origin of this receptor is a man between 60 and 75 years old with acute or convalescent COVID-19. CDR3 residues: CASSPGGGPRYGYTF. CDR3 nucleotides: TGTGCCAGCAGCCCCGGTGGAGGTCCCCGCTATGGCTACACCTTC.